These 14 T cell receptor beta chains were all obtained from the same sample, sequenced in a study of T cell repertoires in cytomegalovirus infection. Each CDR3 protein is one row after TCRdb ran MiXCR on the reads. The sample contains roughly 310,000 distinct CDR3 sequences, around 29% of which appear only once. These receptors are not linked to any known antigen. The sample in question was cultured PBMCs, obtained from culture after CMV antigen stimulation. Receptors originate from a human donor in good health (CMV status not recorded). Some clones in this sample may be carry-over from other donors' samples.

The chain recombines TRBV5-1 with TRBJ2-3, with D possibly TRBD1 on 5 matching bases. The germline CDR1 and CDR2 sequences are SGHRS and YFSETQ. This CDR3 contains 15 residues. V was clipped by 2 bases and J by 4 bases, with 14 bases between them. The DNA of the CDR3 is TGCGCCAGCAGCTTTCAGGGCTTAGTCGCAGATACGCAGTATTTT. It codes for CASSFQGLVADTQYF.

V gene TRBV4-1 combines with J gene TRBJ1-1; 7 bases are a match to TRBD1. The J segment lost 4 bases and the V segment lost 0 bases, leaving 5 bases of the junction unmatched. Germline V lookup: CDR1 MGHRA, CDR2 YSYEKL. This CDR3 is 15 amino acids long. The CDR3 protein is CASSQDGRGVTEAFF. The CDR3 DNA sequence: TGCGCCAGCAGCCAAGATGGCAGGGGGGTCACTGAAGCTTTCTTT.

This clonotype was found a few times. V gene TRBV7-3 combines with J gene TRBJ2-7; D is undetermined. V dropped 4 bases and J dropped 6 bases, with 10 bases sitting between them. Germline assignment: CDR1 SGHTA and CDR2 FQGTGA. The CDR3 runs 12 residues. The CDR3 is CASSSCGIEQYF. DNA for the CDR3: TGTGCCAGCAGCTCTTGTGGGATCGAGCAGTACTTC.

The gene calls are TRBV7-9 and TRBJ1-5; D is unresolved. V dropped 2 bases and J dropped 3 bases, with 8 bases sitting between them. Germline lookup yields CDR1 SEHNR and CDR2 FQNEAQ (reference sequence). The CDR3 is 14 residues long. This chain's CDR3 is CASSLNAVNQPQHF. In DNA form, the CDR3 reads TGTGCCAGCAGCTTAAACGCGGTCAATCAGCCCCAGCATTTT.

In this sample, this clonotype turned up many times. The rearrangement joins TRBV20-1 to TRBJ2-7; 7 bases match TRBD1. The ends lost 3 bases at V and 2 bases at J; junction bases unmatched: 10. The CDR3 contains 15 residues. Per the germline V gene, CDR1 is DFQATT and CDR2 is SNEGSKA (reference sequence). For the CDR3, the DNA is TGCAGTGCTAGGGTTCCGGGACAGAAGCCCTACGAGCAGTACTTC. It encodes CSARVPGQKPYEQYF.

This clonotype was detected only a few times. The V call is TRBV20-1, the J call TRBJ2-7; TRBD2 aligns across 9 bases. Losses at the gene ends were 3 bases for V and 2 bases for J; bases not matched to a gene: 2. Germline assignment: CDR1 DFQATT and CDR2 SNEGSKA (reference sequence). The CDR3 sequence is 13 residues long. This CDR3 reads CSARTSGAYEQYF. The CDR3, as DNA: TGCAGTGCTAGGACTAGCGGTGCCTACGAGCAGTACTTC.

This clonotype was seen a few times. This sequence joins TRBV7-2 and TRBJ2-1, with a weak D call TRBD2 (5 bases). V was clipped by 0 bases and J by 5 bases, with 20 bases between them. The CDR3 consists of 18 residues. From germline, CDR1 is SGHTA and CDR2 FQGNSA. The CDR3 DNA reads TGTGCCAGCAGCTTAGCGGCCCCCTCTAGCTTAGGGAACAATGAGCAGTTCTTC. Amino acids: CASSLAAPSSLGNNEQFF.

This chain joins TRBV6-1 and TRBJ2-1, with D hard to call. The germline gives CDR1 MNHNS, CDR2 SASEGT. Trimming stripped 2 bases from V and 1 base from J, with 6 bases between. The length of the CDR3 is 14 residues. CDR3 bases: TGTGCCAGCAGTGAATTCGGGTCCTACAATGAGCAGTTCTTC. Amino acids: CASSEFGSYNEQFF.

The chain combines TRBV28 with TRBJ2-3; 15 bases are shared with TRBD2. The germline CDR1 and CDR2 sequences are MDHEN and SYDVKM. This CDR3 is 21 amino acids long. The V segment lost 6 bases and the J segment 3 bases; nucleotides outside the gene matches: 19. Written as DNA, the CDR3 is TGTGCCAGCAGCCGAGGATGGACGTATGGACTAGCGGGAGGGCCAACAGATACGCAGTATTTT. Translated, it gives CASSRGWTYGLAGGPTDTQYF. The full variable domain, with the rest looked up from reference TRBV28 and TRBJ2-3, is DVKVTQSSRYLVKRTGEKVFLECVQDMDHENMFWYRQDPGLGLRLIYFSYDVKMKEKGDIPEGYSVSREKKERFSLILESASTNQTSMYLCASSRGWTYGLAGGPTDTQYFGPGTRLTVL.

This chain links TRBV20-1 with TRBJ2-1; 12 bases map to TRBD1. Per the germline V gene, CDR1 is DFQATT and CDR2 is SNEGSKA (reference sequence). Germline trimming cut 3 bases from V and 4 bases from J; bases unmatched to any gene: 7. There are 16 residues in the CDR3. Here the CDR3 reads CSASPWDRGQYNEQFF. For the CDR3, the DNA is TGCAGTGCTAGTCCCTGGGACAGGGGGCAGTACAATGAGCAGTTCTTC.

This clonotype was counted a single time. The chain uses TRBV6-5 and TRBJ2-2; D not resolved. The germline CDR1 and CDR2 sequences are MNHEY and SVGAGI. The CDR3 totals 14 residues. The germline V and J ends were trimmed by 4 bases and 3 bases, with 9 bases remaining between them. The CDR3 sequence: CASSFYQDTGELFF. The CDR3 nucleotides are TGTGCCAGCAGTTTTTACCAGGACACCGGGGAGCTGTTTTTT.

This chain's CDR3 is CASSPGLGELFF. In nucleotides, the CDR3 is TGTGCCAGCAGCCCGGGACTCGGGGAGCTGTTTTTT. This chain connects TRBV6-5 to TRBJ2-2, with D tentatively TRBD2 (6 bases). The CDR3 is 12 amino acids. V lost 6 bases to trimming and J lost 7 bases, with 9 bases between them. Germline loops: CDR1 MNHEY, CDR2 SVGAGI.

The table lists this clonotype with a few counts. The chain recombines TRBV20-1 with TRBJ1-4; 8 nucleotides agree with TRBD1. The ends lost 0 bases at V and 6 bases at J; junction bases unmatched: 9. Germline V gene sequence: CDR1 DFQATT, CDR2 SNEGSKA (reference sequence). This CDR3 has 16 amino acids. For the CDR3, the DNA is TGCAGTGCTAGAGACCACCGGACAGGGCCCTATGAAAAACTGTTTTTT. Protein sequence: CSARDHRTGPYEKLFF.

This clonotype was observed at least ten times. At one end, the junction sequence differs from germline, possibly due to a read error. V and J are TRBV27 and TRBJ2-1, with 7 nucleotides matching TRBD1. Germline V CDR1 and CDR2: MNHEY, SMNVEV (reference sequence). The CDR3 extends over 14 amino acids. CDR3 sequence reads: CASSLSGGYNEQFF. CDR3 sequence (DNA): TGTGCCAGCAGCTTATCAGGGGGCTACAATGAGCAGTTCTTC.